This T cell receptor (beta chain) was obtained from a study of CD8 T cells in ankylosing spondylitis. In this sample, this clonotype turned up many times. This CDR3 is 13 amino acids long. Libraries of TCR beta came from quantitative 5'-RACE with molecular barcodes. TCRdb recomputed calls from the 5' RACE reads with MiXCR, one row per CDR3 protein. This table has roughly 40,000 distinct CDR3 sequences, over 3.5% appearing once. Sequenced: blood, either unsorted or a sorted T cell fraction (not recorded which). The chain uses TRBV21-1 and TRBJ2-7; whether TRBD2, the table's D call, matches the DNA was not checked. TRBV21-1 is designated a pseudogene. This clonotype was obtained from a female donor with ankylosing spondylitis or in good health (not recorded which). The CDR3 DNA reads as TGTGCCAGCAGCAAGTCAGTCCTCTACGAGCAGTACTTC. Amino acids: CASSKSVLYEQYF.